The rows below give T cell receptor beta chains drawn from one sample of a study of cytomegalovirus exposure and HLA in healthy donors. Sequenced by immunoSEQ multiplex PCR; TCRdb stores in-frame clones only, minus some. This table holds 140,000 or so clones, approximately 80% found once. The source material was PBMCs. These receptors all come from a woman in her forties in good health and CMV-seropositive. Both conserved end residues are part of each CDR3. The D gene is left open where the match is weak. Clone size appears in some rows only: once, few, many, or a class for an expanded clone.

abundance: -
v_gene: TRBV7-3
d_gene: TRBD1
j_gene: TRBJ2-1
CDR3nt: TGTGCCAGCAGGTTTGGGACAGGGATAAATGAGCAGTTCTTC
CDR3aa: CASRFGTGINEQFF

abundance: -
v_gene: TRBV9
d_gene: -
j_gene: TRBJ2-5
CDR3nt: TGTGCCAGCAGCGTTAGCGGCGAAGAGACCCAGTACTTC
CDR3aa: CASSVSGEETQYF

abundance: few
v_gene: TRBV4-3
d_gene: -
j_gene: TRBJ1-4
CDR3nt: TGCGCCAGCAGCCAAGACTTCGGGATCTTGACCAATGAAAAACTGTTTTTT
CDR3aa: CASSQDFGILTNEKLFF

abundance: -
v_gene: TRBV7-9
d_gene: -
j_gene: TRBJ2-7
CDR3nt: TGTGCCAGCAGCTTAGATCTTCATGAGCCGGGTGAGGAGCAGTACTTC
CDR3aa: CASSLDLHEPGEEQYF

abundance: -
v_gene: TRBV5-1
d_gene: TRBD2
j_gene: TRBJ2-7
CDR3nt: TGCGCCAGCAGTAGTAGCGGGGGTTTTAACGAGCAGTACTTC
CDR3aa: CASSSSGGFNEQYF

abundance: -
v_gene: TRBV7-9
d_gene: TRBD2
j_gene: TRBJ2-7
CDR3nt: TGTGCCAGCAGTTTGACCCCGGGAGGGATTTACGAGCAGTACTTC
CDR3aa: CASSLTPGGIYEQYF

abundance: -
v_gene: TRBV2
d_gene: -
j_gene: TRBJ2-7
CDR3nt: TGTGCCAGCATGGGCCACGAGCAGTACTTC
CDR3aa: CASMGHEQYF

abundance: few
v_gene: TRBV27
d_gene: -
j_gene: TRBJ2-1
CDR3nt: TGTGCCAGCAGCTCCCTGCGGGATGATTACAATGAGCAGTTCTTC
CDR3aa: CASSSLRDDYNEQFF

abundance: -
v_gene: TRBV23-1
d_gene: -
j_gene: TRBJ1-5
CDR3nt: TGCGCCAGCAGTCAATCCGAAAGCAGACTTAGCAATCAGCCCCAGCATTTT
CDR3aa: CASSQSESRLSNQPQHF

abundance: few
v_gene: TRBV13
d_gene: TRBD2
j_gene: TRBJ2-2
CDR3nt: TGTGCCAGCAGTGGGACTAGCGGGATGGGGAACACCGGGGAGCTGTTTTTT
CDR3aa: CASSGTSGMGNTGELFF

abundance: -
v_gene: TRBV7-6
d_gene: TRBD1
j_gene: TRBJ2-3
CDR3nt: TGTGCCAGCAGCTCGCGACAGGGGTCAGATACGCAGTATTTT
CDR3aa: CASSSRQGSDTQYF